This T cell receptor (beta chain) was found in a study of a mutant IDH1 vaccine in newly diagnosed glioma. Time point noted: week 11, during vaccination. In the vaccine, a single dose held 300 ug of the mutant IDH1 20-mer peptide, along with topical imiquimod. A word on this clone: Its matching antigen is unknown.

The ends were cut back, 6 bases at V and 0 bases at J, with 5 bases in the middle. Per germline, CDR1 MNHEY and CDR2 SMNVEV (reference sequence). The CDR3 runs to 13 residues. Assay used: immunoSEQ multiplex PCR; TCRdb lists only in-frame clones, some missing. The sample shows over 95,000 clones, 85% to 90% of them seen only once. Sequenced here: PBMCs, sampled from a glioma patient whose treatment included an IDH1 peptide vaccine. This receptor was identified in a woman aged 45 to 65 with glioma. The chain joins TRBV27 to TRBJ1-4, with D unclear. The CDR3, as DNA: TGTGCCAGCAGCGGGTCAACTAATGAAAAACTGTTTTTT. Translating it yields CASSGSTNEKLFF.